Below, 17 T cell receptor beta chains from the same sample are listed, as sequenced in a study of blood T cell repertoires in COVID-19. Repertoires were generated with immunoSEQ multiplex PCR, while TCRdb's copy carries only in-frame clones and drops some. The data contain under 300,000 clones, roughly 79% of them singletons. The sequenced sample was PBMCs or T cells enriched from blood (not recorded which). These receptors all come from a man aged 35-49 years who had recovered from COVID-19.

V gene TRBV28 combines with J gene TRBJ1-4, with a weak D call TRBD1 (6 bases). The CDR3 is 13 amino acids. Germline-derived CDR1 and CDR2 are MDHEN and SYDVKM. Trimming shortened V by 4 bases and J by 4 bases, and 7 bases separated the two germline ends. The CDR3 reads CASSWTDNEKLFF. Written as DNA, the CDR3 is TGTGCCAGCAGTTGGACAGATAATGAAAAACTGTTTTTT.

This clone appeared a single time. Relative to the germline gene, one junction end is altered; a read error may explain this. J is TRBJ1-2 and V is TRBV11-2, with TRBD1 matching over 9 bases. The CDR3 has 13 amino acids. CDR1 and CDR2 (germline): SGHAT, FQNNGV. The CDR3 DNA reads TGTGCCAGCAGCTTAGAGACAGGGGGTCCGAGACTTTTC. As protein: CASSLETGGPRLF. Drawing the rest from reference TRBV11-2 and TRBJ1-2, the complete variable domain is EAGVAQSPRYKIIEKRQSVAFWCNPISGHATLYWYQQILGQGPKLLIQFQNNGVVDDSQLPKDRFSAERLKGVDSTLKIQPAKLEDSAVYLCASSLETGGPRLFGSGTRLTVV.

The CDR3 bases are TGTGCCAGCAGCTTGGGACGGAGCATGAACACTGAAGCTTTCTTT. It translates to CASSLGRSMNTEAFF. This sequence joins TRBV5-4 and TRBJ1-1, with unresolved D. The CDR3 contains 15 residues. Trimming removed 0 bases at V and 0 bases at J, with 9 bases between. From germline, CDR1 is SGHNT and CDR2 YYREEE (reference sequence). Full variable domain (missing parts from reference TRBV5-4 and TRBJ1-1): ETGVTQSPTHLIKTRGQQVTLRCSSQSGHNTVSWYQQALGQGPQFIFQYYREEENGRGNFPPRFSGLQFPNYSSELNVNALELDDSALYLCASSLGRSMNTEAFFGQGTRLTVV.

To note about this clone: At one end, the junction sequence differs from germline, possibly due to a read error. The CDR3 nucleotides are TGTGCCAGCAGTTACGCCTCAGGGGCCTCTACGGTCTTC. Protein: CASSYASGASTVF. This sequence joins TRBV6-5 and TRBJ2-1; D may be TRBD1 (6 bases). In germline, CDR1 is MNHEY, CDR2 SVGAGI. CDR3 length: 13 amino acids.

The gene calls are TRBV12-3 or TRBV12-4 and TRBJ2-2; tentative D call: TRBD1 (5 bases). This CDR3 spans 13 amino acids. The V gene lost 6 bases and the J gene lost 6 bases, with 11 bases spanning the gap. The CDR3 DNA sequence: TGTGCCAGCAGGCGGACATCCGCCGGGGAGCTGTTTTTT. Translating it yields CASRRTSAGELFF.

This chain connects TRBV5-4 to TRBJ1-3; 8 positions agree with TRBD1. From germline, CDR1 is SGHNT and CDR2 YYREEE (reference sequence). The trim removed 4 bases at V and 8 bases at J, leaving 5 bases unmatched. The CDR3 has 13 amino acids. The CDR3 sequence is CASSQQGVDTIYF. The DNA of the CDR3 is TGTGCCAGCAGCCAACAGGGGGTAGACACCATATATTTT.

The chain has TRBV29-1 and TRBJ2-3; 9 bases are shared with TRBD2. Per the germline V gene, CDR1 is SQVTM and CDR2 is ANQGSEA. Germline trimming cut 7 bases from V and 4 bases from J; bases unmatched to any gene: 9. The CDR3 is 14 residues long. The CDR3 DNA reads TGCAGCGCCAAACCCGGACTAGCGCCAGATACGCAGTATTTT. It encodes CSAKPGLAPDTQYF.

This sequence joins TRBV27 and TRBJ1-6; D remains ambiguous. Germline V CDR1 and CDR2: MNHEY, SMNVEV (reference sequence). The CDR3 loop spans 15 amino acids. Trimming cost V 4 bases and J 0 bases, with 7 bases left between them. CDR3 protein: CASSYGSSYNSPLHF. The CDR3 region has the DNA TGTGCCAGCAGTTATGGGAGCTCCTATAATTCACCCCTCCACTTT.

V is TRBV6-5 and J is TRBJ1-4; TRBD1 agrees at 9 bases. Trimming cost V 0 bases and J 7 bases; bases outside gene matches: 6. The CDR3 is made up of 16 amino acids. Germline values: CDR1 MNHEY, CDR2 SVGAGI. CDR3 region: CASSYSTGQGGEKLFF. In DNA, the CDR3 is TGTGCCAGCAGTTACTCGACGGGACAGGGTGGTGAAAAACTGTTTTTT.

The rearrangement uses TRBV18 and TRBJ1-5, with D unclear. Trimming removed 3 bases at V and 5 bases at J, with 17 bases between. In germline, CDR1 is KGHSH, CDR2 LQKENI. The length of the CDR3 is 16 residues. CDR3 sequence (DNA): TGTGCCAGCTCACCCCCAGGACTCCAAGCCCATCAGCCCCAGCATTTT. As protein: CASSPPGLQAHQPQHF. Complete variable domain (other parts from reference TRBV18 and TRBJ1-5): NAGVMQNPRHLVRRRGQEARLRCSPMKGHSHVYWYRQLPEEGLKFMVYLQKENIIDESGMPKERFSAEFPKEGPSILRIQQVVRGDSAAYFCASSPPGLQAHQPQHFGDGTRLSIL.

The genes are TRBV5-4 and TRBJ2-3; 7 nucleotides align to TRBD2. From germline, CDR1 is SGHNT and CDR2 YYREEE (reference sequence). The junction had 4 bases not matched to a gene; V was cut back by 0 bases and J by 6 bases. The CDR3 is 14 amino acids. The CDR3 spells CASSLGLAADTQYF. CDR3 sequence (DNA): TGTGCCAGCAGCTTGGGACTAGCCGCGGATACGCAGTATTTT.

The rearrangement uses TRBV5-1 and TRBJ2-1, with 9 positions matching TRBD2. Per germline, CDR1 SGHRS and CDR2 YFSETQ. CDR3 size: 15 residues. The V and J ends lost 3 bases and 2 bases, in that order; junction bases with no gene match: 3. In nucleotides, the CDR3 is TGCGCCAGCAGCTCCCTAGCGGGACCCTACAATGAGCAGTTCTTC. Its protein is CASSSLAGPYNEQFF.

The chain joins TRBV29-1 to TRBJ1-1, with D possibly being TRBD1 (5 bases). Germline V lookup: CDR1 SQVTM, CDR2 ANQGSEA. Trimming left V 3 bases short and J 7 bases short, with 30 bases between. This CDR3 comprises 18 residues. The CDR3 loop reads CSVDRQGRDFPSPLEAFF. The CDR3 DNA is TGCAGCGTTGATAGGCAGGGCAGGGATTTCCCAAGCCCCCTTGAAGCTTTCTTT.

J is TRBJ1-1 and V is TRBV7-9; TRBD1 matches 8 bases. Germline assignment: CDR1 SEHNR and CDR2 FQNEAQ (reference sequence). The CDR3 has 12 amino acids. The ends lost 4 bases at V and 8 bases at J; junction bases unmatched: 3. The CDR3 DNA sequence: TGTGCCAGCAGCTCTGGGGACAGGGAAGCTTTCTTT. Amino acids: CASSSGDREAFF. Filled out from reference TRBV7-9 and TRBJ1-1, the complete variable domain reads DTGVSQNPRHKITKRGQNVTFRCDPISEHNRLYWYRQTLGQGPEFLTYFQNEAQLEKSRLLSDRFSAERPKGSFSTLEIQRTEQGDSAMYLCASSSGDREAFFGQGTRLTVV.

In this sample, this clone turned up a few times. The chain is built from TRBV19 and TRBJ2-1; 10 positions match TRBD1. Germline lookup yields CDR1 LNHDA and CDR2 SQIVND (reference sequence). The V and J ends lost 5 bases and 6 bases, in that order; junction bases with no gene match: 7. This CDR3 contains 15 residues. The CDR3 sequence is CASSLRDRGFNEQFF. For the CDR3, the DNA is TGTGCCAGTAGTCTCCGGGACAGGGGATTCAATGAGCAGTTCTTC.

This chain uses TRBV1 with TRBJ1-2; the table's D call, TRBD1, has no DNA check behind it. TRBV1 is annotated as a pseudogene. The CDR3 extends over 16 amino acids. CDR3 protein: CTSSHSEDRILYGYTF. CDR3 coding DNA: TGCACCAGCAGCCATTCAGAGGACAGGATCCTCTATGGCTACACCTTC.

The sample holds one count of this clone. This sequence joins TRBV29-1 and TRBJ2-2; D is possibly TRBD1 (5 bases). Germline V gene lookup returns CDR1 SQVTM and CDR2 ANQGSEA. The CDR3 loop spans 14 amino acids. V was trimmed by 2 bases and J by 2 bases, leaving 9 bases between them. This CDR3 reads CSVELDTNTGELFF. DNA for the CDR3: TGCAGCGTTGAATTGGACACTAACACCGGGGAGCTGTTTTTT.